Shown below are 10 T cell receptor beta chains from a single sample sequenced in a study of blood T cell repertoires in COVID-19. Clones were sequenced by immunoSEQ multiplex PCR, and TCRdb holds only the in-frame ones, with some missing. The sample holds about 480,000 clones; nearly 90% are singletons and the top ten take under 2.5%. The sample consisted of PBMCs or T cells enriched from blood (not recorded which). These receptors came from a woman under 30 with acute COVID-19.

The chain links TRBV18 to TRBJ1-1, with D tentatively TRBD1 (5 bases). Germline assignment: CDR1 KGHSH and CDR2 LQKENI. The CDR3 spans 13 residues. Trimming left V 6 bases short and J 1 base short, with 9 bases between. The CDR3: CASSRAENTEAFF. For the CDR3, the DNA is TGTGCCAGCTCCAGGGCTGAGAACACTGAAGCTTTCTTT.

Of note for this clone: One end of the junction fails to match germline, which may point to a read error. This chain links TRBV12-3 or TRBV12-4 with TRBJ1-2; 8 nucleotides line up with TRBD1. The CDR3 sequence is 12 residues long. The CDR3 nucleotides are TGTGCCAGCAGTCTTACCAGGACAGGGCCGGTCTTC. Translation gives CASSLTRTGPVF.

This clone has only one observation. This chain uses TRBV3-1 (or the pseudogene TRBV3-2) with TRBJ1-2, with TRBD1 as a possible D gene (5 bases). The CDR3 contains 17 residues. The V end lost 2 bases, the J end lost 2 bases, and 18 bases lay between the germline ends. Germline-derived CDR1 and CDR2 are LGHDT and YNNKEL (reference sequence). The CDR3 coding sequence is TGTGCCAGCAGCCAACTTGGTGCAGGGCGGATAAACTATGGCTACACCTTC. This translates into CASSQLGAGRINYGYTF.

This clone was detected only once. The V gene is TRBV30, the J gene TRBJ1-6; 9 positions match TRBD1. CDR1 and CDR2 (germline): GTSNPN, SVGIG (reference sequence). J was trimmed by 3 bases and V by 3 bases; bases with no gene match: 6. The CDR3 loop spans 16 amino acids. The CDR3 sequence is CAWRPTGGFYNSPLHF. Here the CDR3 DNA reads TGTGCCTGGAGGCCTACAGGGGGCTTCTATAATTCACCCCTCCACTTT.

The chain uses TRBV10-1 and TRBJ2-2; a weak D match, TRBD2 (5 bases). The CDR3 runs to 14 residues. V was shortened by 3 bases and J by 6 bases, with 11 bases between the two germline ends. CDR1 and CDR2 from the germline V gene are WNHNN and SYGVQD (reference sequence). This chain's CDR3 is CASSDRRGPGELFF. The CDR3 DNA is TGCGCCAGCAGTGACCGTCGCGGGCCCGGGGAGCTGTTTTTT.

The V and J genes are TRBV9 and TRBJ2-7; D is uncertain. The CDR3 loop spans 14 amino acids. The V end lost 0 bases, the J end lost 3 bases, and 10 bases lay between the germline ends. Germline values: CDR1 SGDLS, CDR2 YYNGEE. Here the CDR3 DNA reads TGTGCCAGCAGCGTAGGAGGCAGAAACTACGAGCAGTACTTC. The encoded protein is CASSVGGRNYEQYF.

The chain recombines TRBV7-2 with TRBJ1-6; D is unclear. V gave up 5 bases and J gave up 7 bases, with 12 bases separating them. The CDR3 runs 14 residues. Germline V gives CDR1 SGHTA, CDR2 FQGNSA. CDR3 sequence: CASSPIPLNSPLHF. CDR3 nucleotide sequence: TGTGCCAGCAGCCCCATCCCCCTAAATTCACCCCTCCACTTT.

The chain links TRBV9 to TRBJ2-1; possibly TRBD2 for D (6 bases). CDR1 and CDR2 from the germline V gene are SGDLS and YYNGEE. V shed 1 base and J shed 4 bases, with 15 bases lying between them. The CDR3 totals 16 residues. The CDR3 loop is CASSVLGQRVYNEQFF. The CDR3 bases are TGTGCCAGCAGCGTATTAGGCCAGCGGGTTTACAATGAGCAGTTCTTC.

The chain's CDR3 is CAIRQGGGYTF. CDR3 nucleotides: TGTGCCATACGACAGGGCGGCGGCTACACCTTC. This sequence joins TRBV27 and TRBJ1-2, with 7 bases that match TRBD1. CDR1 MNHEY and CDR2 SMNVEV come from the germline V gene (reference sequence). Unmatched junction bases numbered 7, after V lost 10 bases and J lost 8 bases. CDR3 length: 11 residues.

This clone came up a few times. The genes are TRBV2 and TRBJ2-7; TRBD1 matches 9 bases. Germline trimming cut 6 bases from V and 2 bases from J; bases unmatched to any gene: 5. Germline V lookup: CDR1 SNHLY, CDR2 FYNNEI. This CDR3 is built from 14 residues. CDR3 amino acids: CASSLTGGTYEQYF. CDR3 coding DNA: TGTGCCAGCAGCCTTACAGGGGGCACCTACGAGCAGTACTTC.